This T cell receptor beta chain was documented in a study of shared clonotypes between healthy human individuals. Notes on the study in general: Of the naive CD4 clonotypes, approximately 5% were shared across several donors.

Naivety among CD8 cells was defined by CD45RO negativity and positive CCR7 selection, thereby excluding terminally differentiated effector memory CD45RA+ cells. The data were produced by immunoSEQ multiplex PCR, yet TCRdb's version contains in-frame clones alone and is incomplete. The table has about 2 million clones, roughly 95% seen once. Regarding this clone: Its antigen is unknown.

The CDR3 covers 15 residues. V trimming: 5 bases; J trimming: 0 bases; junction bases outside the gene matches: 7. Germline-derived CDR1 and CDR2 are LNHDA and SQIVND (reference sequence). The J gene is TRBJ2-7, the V gene TRBV19, with TRBD2 matching over 7 bases. This TCR derives from a man aged 18 to 29 in good health. Sequencing was carried out using naive CD8+ T cells sorted from blood. CDR3 protein: CASSSRGGSSYEQYF. The CDR3 DNA follows: TGTGCCAGTAGTTCCCGGGGAGGGAGCTCCTACGAGCAGTACTTC.